This T cell receptor (beta chain) appears in the sequencing data of a study of blood T cell repertoires in COVID-19. On the study more broadly: Both acute and convalescent COVID-19 samples were obtained from the United States, Italy and Spain.

Looked up from germline, CDR1 is MNHEY and CDR2 is SVGEGT. The CDR3 has 15 residues. Between the trimmed V and J ends, which lost 2 bases and 7 bases, there was a span of 12 bases. The assay was immunoSEQ multiplex PCR, and TCRdb's table has in-frame clones only and misses some. The sample holds hundreds of thousands of clones, about nine tenths seen once. The V gene is TRBV6-2 or TRBV6-3, the J gene TRBJ1-6; tentatively, D is TRBD1 (5 bases). The source of this sequence is a woman aged 50 to 60 with acute or convalescent COVID-19. The sample was peripheral blood. CDR3 loop: CASSYGGAGNSPLHF. In nucleotides, the CDR3 is TGTGCCAGCAGTTACGGGGGAGCGGGGAATTCACCCCTCCACTTT.